This entry lists 6 T cell receptor beta chains sequenced from one sample in a study of cytomegalovirus exposure and HLA in healthy donors. PCR used 60 Vbeta primers and 13 Jbeta primers. Method: immunoSEQ multiplex PCR; TCRdb's copy keeps in-frame clones and lacks some. This repertoire includes about 77,000 clones. Input material: PBMCs. Receptors were obtained from a man aged 50-60 years in good health and CMV-seropositive.

The chain recombines TRBV2 with TRBJ1-2; no reliable D call. Trimming removed 0 bases at V and 6 bases at J, with 8 bases between. CDR3 length equals 13 residues. Germline loops: CDR1 SNHLY, CDR2 FYNNEI. The CDR3 protein is CASSEALGDGYTF. The CDR3 DNA follows: TGTGCCAGCAGTGAAGCGCTCGGGGATGGCTACACCTTC.

The rearrangement uses TRBV5-4 and TRBJ1-1; possible D gene TRBD1, 6 bases. Trimming shortened V by 0 bases and J by 8 bases, and 8 bases separated the two germline ends. Germline V gives CDR1 SGHNT, CDR2 YYREEE (reference sequence). The CDR3 covers 12 residues. The CDR3 sequence: CASSLDRDEAFF. The CDR3 DNA reads TGTGCCAGCAGCTTGGACAGGGACGAAGCTTTCTTT.

The J gene is TRBJ2-2, the V gene TRBV19, with 12 nucleotides matching TRBD2. Per the germline V gene, CDR1 is LNHDA and CDR2 is SQIVND (reference sequence). The CDR3 contains 17 residues. V trimming: 1 base; J trimming: 7 bases; junction bases outside the gene matches: 7. This CDR3 is CASSIASGGAFFGELFF. CDR3 nucleotides: TGTGCCAGTAGTATAGCTAGCGGGGGGGCTTTCTTCGGGGAGCTGTTTTTT.

The V gene is TRBV6-1, the J gene TRBJ1-5, with 8 bases fitting TRBD1. Germline V gene data show CDR1 as MNHNS and CDR2 as SASEGT. This CDR3 spans 13 amino acids. V dropped 8 bases and J dropped 6; count of bases not matched to a gene: 6. CDR3 sequence (DNA): TGTGCCAGCCTCTCGGACAGGGCTCAGCCCCAGCATTTT. Amino acid sequence: CASLSDRAQPQHF.

Concerning this clone itself: The junction and the germline gene differ at one end; a read error may be behind it. The CDR3 reads CASREGGGSPLHF. As DNA, the CDR3 is TGTGCCAGCAGAGAAGGGGGAGGTTCACCCCTCCACTTT. The rearrangement links TRBV6-1 to TRBJ1-6; maybe TRBD1 (6 bases). The CDR3 is made up of 13 amino acids. Germline V gene lookup returns CDR1 MNHNS and CDR2 SASEGT.

The chain is built from TRBV19 and TRBJ2-2; D may be TRBD2 (5 bases). The CDR3 is made up of 12 amino acids. Trimming cost V 5 bases and J 8 bases, with 9 bases left between them. Germline CDR1 LNHDA, CDR2 SQIVND (reference sequence). Here the CDR3 reads CASSPGEGELFF. The CDR3 nucleotides read TGTGCCAGTAGTCCTGGGGAGGGGGAGCTGTTTTTT.